This TCR beta chain was documented in a study of vaccination and CD4 T cells after COVID-19. Study-level background: The makeup of the convalescents was six males and four females, two of them Hispanic. The authors used overlapping spike peptides from SARS-CoV-2, HCoV-NL63, HCoV-OC43 and HCoV-229E to stimulate cells. Overall study findings and caveats: Analysis of convalescent patients found that 304 of 307 vaccine-specific clones were spike mono-reactive.

The CDR3 is 13 amino acids. Germline CDR1 and CDR2: DFQATT and SNEGSKA (reference sequence). Treatment indicated: approximately 10-day PBMC culture with coronavirus spike peptide pools or control peptides (ViraFEST assay). Remarks on this clonotype: Its specificity is unknown.

Sequencing of DNA taken from cultured CD4+ T cells relied on the Oncomine TCR Beta short-read assay. MiXCR, applied by TCRdb to the PCR reads, yields one record per CDR3 protein. The sample includes under 12,000 distinct CDR3 sequences, roughly three quarters of them seen just once. The sequenced material came from CD4+ T cells from blood, cultured in vitro. The chain uses TRBV20-1 and TRBJ1-1; D is ambiguous. This receptor was taken from a human donor who had recovered from COVID-19. CDR3 DNA sequence: TGCTCCCCCTCTGAGGAGGGAAACACTGAAGCTTTCTTT. It yields the protein CSPSEEGNTEAFF.